This is a list of T cell receptor beta chains from one sample in a study of OX40 agonist ivuxolimab in advanced cancers. Measured with immunoSEQ multiplex PCR; TCRdb has only the in-frame clones, and not every one. The profile shows some 50,000 clones, about 86% of them singletons. The specimen comprised CD4+ or CD8+ T cells sorted from blood, sampled in a trial of the OX40 agonist ivuxolimab. These receptors came from an adult with an advanced solid tumor such as melanoma, head and neck, liver or kidney cancer. Both conserved end residues are part of each CDR3. Fields, in order: V gene, D gene, clone size, CDR3 protein. The D gene is left open where the match is weak. A clone size is listed for some rows: how often the clone was seen (once, few, many), or a class if it is expanded.

>TRBV4-2|NA|NA
CASSQEWQLSNTGELFF
>TRBV7-9|NA|NA
CASSPSEGGGEKLFF
>TRBV2|TRBD2|NA
CASSDAQRGAWNEQFF
>TRBV6-5|NA|few
CATILGLDSPLHF
>TRBV12-5|TRBD1|NA
CASGYDRGYEQYF
>TRBV2|TRBD1|NA
CASSFAGTGITGELFF
>TRBV10-1|TRBD2|NA
CASAGLAGATSTDTQYF
>TRBV13|NA|NA
CASSLVGTTDTQYF
>TRBV5-6|NA|NA
CASSLEAPGDLSEQFF
>TRBV9|NA|NA
CASRGGYEDGSTDTQYF
>TRBV5-5|NA|NA
CASSFASLNQPQHF
>TRBV5-1|TRBD1|once
CASSPGQRPKSNQPQHF
>TRBV27|NA|once
CASSPLPGNGYTF
>TRBV19|TRBD2|once
CASRARGAGEQFF
>TRBV11-3|NA|NA
CASSLTGTGELFF
>TRBV2|TRBD1|NA
CASWTGTIATEAFF
>TRBV5-4|NA|NA
CASSPETGAYEQYF
>TRBV9|NA|NA
CASSVGGDISYEQYF
>TRBV6-5|NA|NA
CASSPLGGIQPQHF
>TRBV10-1|TRBD1|NA
CATPGDRRNGYTF
>TRBV9|NA|NA
CASSVAPRENYGYTF
>TRBV19|TRBD2|once
CASSWGGIYEQFF
>TRBV28|NA|few
CASRQGLYGYTF
>TRBV5-1|TRBD2|once
CASSLGAGDGDEQFF
>TRBV6-5|TRBD2|NA
CASSYSLAGGPEQYF
>TRBV7-9|TRBD1|NA
CASSSGQGNTEAFF
>TRBV13|NA|NA
CASSLGSGNTIYF
>TRBV5-4|NA|once
CASSLGGRVANSPLHF
>TRBV6-6|NA|NA
CASSYGQGEAYNEQFF
>TRBV4-3|NA|NA
CASSQIASSYNEQFF
>TRBV6-1|NA|NA
CASSERVTYNYGYTF
>TRBV10-1|TRBD2|NA
CASSLGLADNEQFF
>TRBV7-9|TRBD2|NA
CASSSRAGALTGELFF
>TRBV18|TRBD1|once
CASSPQGGAEAFF
>TRBV6-1|NA|NA
CASIPTPEAFF
>TRBV4-3|NA|NA
CASSQGSGRDTQYF
>TRBV5-1|NA|NA
CASSLAGNEQFF
>TRBV28|TRBD1|medium-sized
CASSGPGGEQYF
>TRBV6-5|NA|NA
CASSYQGALSGAEAFF
>TRBV7-9|NA|few
CASSSSAEGANYGYTF
>TRBV7-9|NA|NA
CASSLQGNYEQYF
>TRBV5-1|NA|NA
CASSPEGLNQPQHF
>TRBV29-1|NA|NA
CSVEGFRDGPYNEQFF
>TRBV10-3|NA|NA
CAISESLEGMSYGYTF
>TRBV6-6|NA|NA
CASSPRDTYTGELFF
>TRBV4-1|NA|few
CASSQGAEAFF
>TRBV19|NA|few
CASSILSTHNEQFF
>TRBV7-6|NA|NA
CASRGESSYNSPLHF
>TRBV11-3|TRBD2|NA
CASSLGGGVSTDTQYF
>TRBV27|NA|NA
CASSFGGFSNQPQHF
>TRBV6-4|NA|NA
CASSRLGAYNEQFF
>TRBV5-5|NA|NA
CASSLWANEKLFF
>TRBV7-6|NA|NA
CASSLRGSSETQYF